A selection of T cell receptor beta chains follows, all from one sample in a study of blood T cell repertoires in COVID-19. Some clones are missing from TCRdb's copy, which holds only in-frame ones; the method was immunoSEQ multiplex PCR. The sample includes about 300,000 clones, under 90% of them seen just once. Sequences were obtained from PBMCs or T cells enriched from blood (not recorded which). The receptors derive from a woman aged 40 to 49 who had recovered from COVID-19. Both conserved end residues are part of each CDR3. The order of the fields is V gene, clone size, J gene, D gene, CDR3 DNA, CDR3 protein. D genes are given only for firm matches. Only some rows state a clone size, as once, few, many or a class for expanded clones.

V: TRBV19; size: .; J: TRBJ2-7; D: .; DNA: TGTGCCAGTAGTATTGCGGGACTTAATTTCCACGAGCAGTACTTC; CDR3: CASSIAGLNFHEQYF
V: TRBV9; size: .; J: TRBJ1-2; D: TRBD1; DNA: TGTGCCAGCAGCGCCGGGACAGGGAATGGCTACACCTTC; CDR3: CASSAGTGNGYTF
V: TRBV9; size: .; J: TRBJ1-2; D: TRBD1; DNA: TGTGCCAGCAGCGTAGCATGGTCAGGGGGTAACTATGGCTACACCTTC; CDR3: CASSVAWSGGNYGYTF
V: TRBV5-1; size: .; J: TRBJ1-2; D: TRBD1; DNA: TGCGCCAGCAGCTTAATTGGACAGGGGGGTTACACCTTC; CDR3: CASSLIGQGGYTF
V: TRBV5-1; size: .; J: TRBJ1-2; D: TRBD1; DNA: TGCGCCAGCAGCTACTGGACAGGGTTGGGCTATGGCTACACCTTC; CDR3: CASSYWTGLGYGYTF
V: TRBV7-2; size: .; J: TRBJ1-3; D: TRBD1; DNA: TGTGCCAGCAGCTTTACAGGGGGCGCCGGAAACACCATATATTTT; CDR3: CASSFTGGAGNTIYF
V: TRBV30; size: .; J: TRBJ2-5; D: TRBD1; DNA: TGTGCCTGGAGGCAGGGGGCAGGGATCCAAGAGACCCAGTACTTC; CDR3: CAWRQGAGIQETQYF
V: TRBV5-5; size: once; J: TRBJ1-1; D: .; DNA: TGTGCCAGCAGCTTAGCAGGGAAGATGTCTGAAGCTTTCTTT; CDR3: CASSLAGKMSEAFF
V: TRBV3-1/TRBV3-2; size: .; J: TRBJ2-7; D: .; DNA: TGTGCCAGCAGCCAAGGGGCTAATCAGGGGTCATCCTACGAGCAGTACTTC; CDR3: CASSQGANQGSSYEQYF
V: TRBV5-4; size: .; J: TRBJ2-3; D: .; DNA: TGTGCCAGCAGCTTACGGCAGGGAATGTCAGATACGCAGTATTTT; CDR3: CASSLRQGMSDTQYF
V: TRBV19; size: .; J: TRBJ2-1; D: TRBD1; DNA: TGTGCCAGTAGTCCCCGGGGGCGGCAGGGGGCGTACAATGAGCAGTTCTTC; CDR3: CASSPRGRQGAYNEQFF
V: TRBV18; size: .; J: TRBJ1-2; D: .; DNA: TGTGCCAGCTCACCTAGACAGACAAAAACTAACTATGGCTACACCTTC; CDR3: CASSPRQTKTNYGYTF
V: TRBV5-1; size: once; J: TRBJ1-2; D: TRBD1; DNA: TGCGCCAGCAGCCCAAGGGACAGATATGGCTACACCTTC; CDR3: CASSPRDRYGYTF
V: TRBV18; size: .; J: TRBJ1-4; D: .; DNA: TGTGCCAGCTCCCCCTTCTCTAGACTGACGAATGAAAAACTGTTTTTT; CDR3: CASSPFSRLTNEKLFF
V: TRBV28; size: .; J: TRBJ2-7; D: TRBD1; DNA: TGTGCCAGCAGTCACCTCACAGGGGCGGGCTCCTACGAGCAGTACTTC; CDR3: CASSHLTGAGSYEQYF
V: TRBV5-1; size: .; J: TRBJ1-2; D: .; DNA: TGCGCCAGCAGCTTAGTCCAGGGATACGGCTACACCTTC; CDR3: CASSLVQGYGYTF
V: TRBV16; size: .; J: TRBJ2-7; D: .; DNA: TGTGCCAGCAGCCAATCTATCGAGCGACCCTACGAGCAGTACTTC; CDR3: CASSQSIERPYEQYF
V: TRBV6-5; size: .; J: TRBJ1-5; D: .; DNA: TGTGCCAGCTATCCCTCGGGGGGGAGTCAGCCCCAGCATTTT; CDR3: CASYPSGGSQPQHF
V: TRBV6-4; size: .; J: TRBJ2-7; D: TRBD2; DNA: TGTGCCAGCAGTGGTACAGATCCGGGACTAGCGGGCATGATAACCTACGAGCAGTACTTC; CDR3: CASSGTDPGLAGMITYEQYF
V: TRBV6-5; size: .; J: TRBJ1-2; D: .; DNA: TGTGCCAGCATCAAGGGGGGGCACAGCTACGGCTACACCTTC; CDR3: CASIKGGHSYGYTF
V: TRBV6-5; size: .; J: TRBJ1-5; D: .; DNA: TGTGCCAGCAGTTACTCCCCGTATCAGCCCCAGCATTTT; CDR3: CASSYSPYQPQHF
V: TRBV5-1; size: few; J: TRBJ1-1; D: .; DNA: TGCGCCAGCAGCTTGAGGGGGATGGACACTGAAGCTTTCTTT; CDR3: CASSLRGMDTEAFF
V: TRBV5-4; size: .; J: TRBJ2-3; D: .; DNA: TGTGCCAGCAGTTTGGTGGGCGAAGATACGCAGTATTTT; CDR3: CASSLVGEDTQYF
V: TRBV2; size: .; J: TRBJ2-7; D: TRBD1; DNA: TGTGCCAGCCGGACAGGCCTGCCCTACGAGCAGTACTTC; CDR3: CASRTGLPYEQYF
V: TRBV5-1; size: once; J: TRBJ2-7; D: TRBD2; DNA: TGCGCCAGCAGCTTGGTAGCGGGGGGTTACTCCTACGAGCAGTACTTC; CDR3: CASSLVAGGYSYEQYF
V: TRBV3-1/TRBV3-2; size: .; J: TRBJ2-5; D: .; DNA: TGTGCCAGCAGCCGCCGGGACACTCAAGAGACCCAGTACTTC; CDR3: CASSRRDTQETQYF